This TCR beta chain originates from a study of beta chain features in type 1 diabetes. The CDR3 has 16 residues. The germline V gene has CDR1 SGHRS and CDR2 YFSETQ. The V end was cut by 3 bases, the J end by 2 bases, with 18 bases between. The study reverse transcribed the entire isolated RNA, so it sequenced expressed TCRB transcripts. Samples of naive, central memory and regulatory T cells yielded a mean of around 4 million reads. Sequencing used immunoSEQ multiplex PCR; TCRdb keeps in-frame clones, though not all of them. The table lists roughly 140,000 clones, 10% to 13% of them singletons, with under 0.55% in the top ten. Worth noting for this clone: The antigen is not known.

Findings and limits, study-wide: Type 1 diabetes patients had TCRB CDR3s that were shorter (moderately but significantly so) in all four CD4+ subsets.

The receptor was derived from a man aged 25-45 years with type 1 diabetes. The chain joins TRBV5-1 to TRBJ2-7, with a weak D call TRBD2 (7 bases). Sequenced input: central memory CD4+ T cells from blood. CDR3: CASSWGGEQGTYEQYF. CDR3 bases: TGCGCCAGCAGCTGGGGGGGGGAACAGGGAACCTACGAGCAGTACTTC.